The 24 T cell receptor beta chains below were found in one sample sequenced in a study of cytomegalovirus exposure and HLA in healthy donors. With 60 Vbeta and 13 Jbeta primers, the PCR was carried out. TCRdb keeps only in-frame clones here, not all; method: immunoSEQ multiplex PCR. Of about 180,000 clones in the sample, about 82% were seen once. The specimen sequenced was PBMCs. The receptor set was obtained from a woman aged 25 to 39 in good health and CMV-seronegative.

The CDR3 reads CASSPEAAGGSSGELFF. As DNA, the CDR3 is TGTGCCAGCAGCCCAGAGGCAGCGGGGGGGTCCTCCGGGGAGCTGTTTTTT. The genes are TRBV9 and TRBJ2-2, with 10 bases identical to TRBD2. Trimming cost V 4 bases and J 6 bases; bases outside gene matches: 12. Germline values: CDR1 SGDLS, CDR2 YYNGEE. This CDR3 region has 17 residues.

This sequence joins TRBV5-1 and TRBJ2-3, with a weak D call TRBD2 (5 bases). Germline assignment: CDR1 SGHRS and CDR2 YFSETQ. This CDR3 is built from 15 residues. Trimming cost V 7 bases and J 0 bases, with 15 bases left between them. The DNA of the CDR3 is TGCGCCAGCCGCCGGCGGGCAGCTAGCACAGATACGCAGTATTTT. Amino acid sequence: CASRRRAASTDTQYF. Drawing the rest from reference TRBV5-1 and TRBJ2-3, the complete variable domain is KAGVTQTPRYLIKTRGQQVTLSCSPISGHRSVSWYQQTPGQGLQFLFEYFSETQRNKGNFPGRFSGRQFSNSRSEMNVSTLELGDSALYLCASRRRAASTDTQYFGPGTRLTVL.

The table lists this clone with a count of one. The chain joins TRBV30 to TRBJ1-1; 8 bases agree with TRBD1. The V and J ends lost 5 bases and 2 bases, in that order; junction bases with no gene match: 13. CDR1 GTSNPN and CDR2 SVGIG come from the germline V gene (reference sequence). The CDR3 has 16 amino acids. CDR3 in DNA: TGTGCCTGGGGGATGAAGACAGGGGAAATAAACACTGAAGCTTTCTTT. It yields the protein CAWGMKTGEINTEAFF.

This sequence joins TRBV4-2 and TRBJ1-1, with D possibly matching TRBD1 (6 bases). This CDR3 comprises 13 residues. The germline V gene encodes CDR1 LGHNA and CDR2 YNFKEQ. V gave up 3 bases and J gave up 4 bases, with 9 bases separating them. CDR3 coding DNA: TGTGCCAGCAGCCAGGGGGGGCTCACTGAAGCTTTCTTT. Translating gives CASSQGGLTEAFF.

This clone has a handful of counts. The CDR3 here is CASSEMGQINEKLFF. The DNA of the CDR3 is TGTGCCAGCAGTGAAATGGGACAGATTAATGAAAAACTGTTTTTT. The chain carries TRBV2 and TRBJ1-4, with 7 bases fitting TRBD1. The length of the CDR3 is 15 residues. Trimming cost V 2 bases and J 4 bases; bases outside gene matches: 4. Germline values: CDR1 SNHLY, CDR2 FYNNEI.

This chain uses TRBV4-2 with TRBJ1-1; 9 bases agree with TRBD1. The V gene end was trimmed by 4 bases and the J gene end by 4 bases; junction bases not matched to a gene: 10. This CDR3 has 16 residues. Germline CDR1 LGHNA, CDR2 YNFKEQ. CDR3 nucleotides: TGTGCCAGCAGCCGACCTGGGACAGGGATCAGCACTGAAGCTTTCTTT. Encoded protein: CASSRPGTGISTEAFF.

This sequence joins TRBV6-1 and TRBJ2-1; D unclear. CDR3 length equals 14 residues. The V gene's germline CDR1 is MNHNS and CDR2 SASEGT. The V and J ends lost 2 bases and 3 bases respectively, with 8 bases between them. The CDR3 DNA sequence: TGTGCCAGCAGTGAACAGGATTACTACAATGAGCAGTTCTTC. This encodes CASSEQDYYNEQFF.

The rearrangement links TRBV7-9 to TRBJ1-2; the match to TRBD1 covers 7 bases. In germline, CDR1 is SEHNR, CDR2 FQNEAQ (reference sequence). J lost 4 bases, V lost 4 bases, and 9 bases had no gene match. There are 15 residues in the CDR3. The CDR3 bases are TGTGCCAGCAGCTATAAAGGGGGCCCCTCCTATGGCTACACCTTC. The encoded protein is CASSYKGGPSYGYTF.

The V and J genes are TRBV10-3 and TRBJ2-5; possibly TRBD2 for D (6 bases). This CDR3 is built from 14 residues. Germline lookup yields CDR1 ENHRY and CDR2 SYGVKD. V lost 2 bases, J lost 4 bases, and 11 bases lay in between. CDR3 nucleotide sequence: TGTGCCATCAGTGAGACTAGCCGTCGAGAGACCCAGTACTTC. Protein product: CAISETSRRETQYF.

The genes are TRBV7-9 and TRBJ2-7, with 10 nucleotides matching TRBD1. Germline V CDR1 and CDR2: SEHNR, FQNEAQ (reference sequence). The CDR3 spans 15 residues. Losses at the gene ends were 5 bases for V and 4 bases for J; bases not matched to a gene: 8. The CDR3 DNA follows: TGTGCCAGCAGCCGCGTGGACAGGGGGGGGTACGAGCAGTACTTC. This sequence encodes CASSRVDRGGYEQYF.

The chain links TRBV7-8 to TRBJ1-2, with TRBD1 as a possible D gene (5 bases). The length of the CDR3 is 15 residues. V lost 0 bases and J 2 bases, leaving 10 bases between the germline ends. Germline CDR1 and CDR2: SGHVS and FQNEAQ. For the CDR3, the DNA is TGTGCCAGCAGCTTAGCGTCTGACAGCAACTATGGCTACACCTTC. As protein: CASSLASDSNYGYTF.

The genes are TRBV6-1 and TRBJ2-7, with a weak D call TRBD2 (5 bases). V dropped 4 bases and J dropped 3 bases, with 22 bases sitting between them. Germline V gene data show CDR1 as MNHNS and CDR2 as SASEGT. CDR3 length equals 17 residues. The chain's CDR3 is CASSVPGERRMYYEQYF. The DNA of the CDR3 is TGTGCCAGCAGTGTCCCCGGGGAGAGAAGGATGTACTACGAGCAGTACTTC.

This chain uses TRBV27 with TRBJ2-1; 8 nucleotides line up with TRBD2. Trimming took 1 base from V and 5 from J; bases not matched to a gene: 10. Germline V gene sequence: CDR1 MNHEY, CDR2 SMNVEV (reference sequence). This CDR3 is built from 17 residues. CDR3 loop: CASSLLGPAGLDNEQFF. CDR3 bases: TGTGCCAGCAGTTTATTGGGTCCGGCGGGACTAGACAATGAGCAGTTCTTC.

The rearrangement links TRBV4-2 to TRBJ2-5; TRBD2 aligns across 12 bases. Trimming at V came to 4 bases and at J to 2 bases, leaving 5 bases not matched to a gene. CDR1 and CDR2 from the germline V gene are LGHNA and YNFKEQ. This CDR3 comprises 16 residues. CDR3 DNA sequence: TGTGCCAGCAGCCGAAGGACTAGCGGGGATCAAGAGACCCAGTACTTC. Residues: CASSRRTSGDQETQYF.

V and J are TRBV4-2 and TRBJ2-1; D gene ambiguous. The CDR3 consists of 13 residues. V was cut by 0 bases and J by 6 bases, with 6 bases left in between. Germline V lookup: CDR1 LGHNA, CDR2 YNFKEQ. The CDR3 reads CASSQELFNEQFF. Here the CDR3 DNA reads TGTGCCAGCAGCCAAGAATTATTCAATGAGCAGTTCTTC.

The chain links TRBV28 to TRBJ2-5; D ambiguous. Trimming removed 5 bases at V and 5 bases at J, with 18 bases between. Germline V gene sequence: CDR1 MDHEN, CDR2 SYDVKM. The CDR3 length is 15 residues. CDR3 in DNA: TGTGCCAGCAGTCCGGCGGAGAATAACGCGGAGACCCAGTACTTC. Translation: CASSPAENNAETQYF.

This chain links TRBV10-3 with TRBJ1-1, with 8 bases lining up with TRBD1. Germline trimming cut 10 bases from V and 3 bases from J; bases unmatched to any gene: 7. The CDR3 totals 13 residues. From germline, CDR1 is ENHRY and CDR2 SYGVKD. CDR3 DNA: TGTGCCACCAGGACAGGGTGGGACACTGAAGCTTTCTTT. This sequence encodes CATRTGWDTEAFF.

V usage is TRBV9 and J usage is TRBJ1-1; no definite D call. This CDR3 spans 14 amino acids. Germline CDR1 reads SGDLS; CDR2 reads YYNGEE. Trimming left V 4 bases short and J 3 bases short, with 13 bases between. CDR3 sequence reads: CASSPSVSYTEAFF. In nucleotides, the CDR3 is TGTGCCAGCAGCCCGAGCGTCTCGTACACTGAAGCTTTCTTT.

CDR3 sequence reads: CATSSTGTGPYGYTF. DNA of the CDR3: TGTGCCACCAGCAGCACCGGGACAGGGCCCTATGGCTACACCTTC. The chain links TRBV15 to TRBJ1-2, with 9 positions matching TRBD1. The CDR3 has 15 residues. The trim removed 3 bases at V and 4 bases at J, leaving 6 bases unmatched. Germline CDR1 is LNHNV and CDR2 is YYDKDF (reference sequence). Full variable domain (outside the CDR3, taken from reference TRBV15 and TRBJ1-2): DAMVIQNPRYQVTQFGKPVTLSCSQTLNHNVMYWYQQKSSQAPKLLFHYYDKDFNNEADTPDNFQSRRPNTSFCFLDIRSPGLGDTAMYLCATSSTGTGPYGYTFGSGTRLTVV.

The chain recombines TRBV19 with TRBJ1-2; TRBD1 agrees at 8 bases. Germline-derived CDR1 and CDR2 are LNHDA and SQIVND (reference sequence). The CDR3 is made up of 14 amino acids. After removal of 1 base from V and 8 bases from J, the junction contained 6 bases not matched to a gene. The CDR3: CASSIGGQGVGYTF. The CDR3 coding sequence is TGTGCCAGTAGTATAGGCGGACAGGGAGTCGGCTACACCTTC.

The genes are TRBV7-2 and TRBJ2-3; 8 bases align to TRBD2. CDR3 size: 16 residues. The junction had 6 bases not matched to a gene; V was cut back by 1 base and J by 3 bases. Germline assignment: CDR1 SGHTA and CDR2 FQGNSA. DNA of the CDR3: TGTGCCAGCAGCTTAGTACCGAGCGGGGGAACAGATACGCAGTATTTT. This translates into CASSLVPSGGTDTQYF.

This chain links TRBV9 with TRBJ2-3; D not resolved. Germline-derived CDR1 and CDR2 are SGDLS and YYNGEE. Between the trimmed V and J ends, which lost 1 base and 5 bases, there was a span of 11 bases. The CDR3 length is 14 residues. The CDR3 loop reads CASSVIQSKDTQYF. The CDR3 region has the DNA TGTGCCAGCAGCGTAATCCAGTCCAAAGATACGCAGTATTTT.

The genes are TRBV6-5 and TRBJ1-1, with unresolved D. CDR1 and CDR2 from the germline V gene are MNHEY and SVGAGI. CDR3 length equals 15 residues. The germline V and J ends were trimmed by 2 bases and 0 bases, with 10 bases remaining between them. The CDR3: CASSYQSAMNTEAFF. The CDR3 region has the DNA TGTGCCAGCAGTTACCAAAGCGCTATGAACACTGAAGCTTTCTTT.

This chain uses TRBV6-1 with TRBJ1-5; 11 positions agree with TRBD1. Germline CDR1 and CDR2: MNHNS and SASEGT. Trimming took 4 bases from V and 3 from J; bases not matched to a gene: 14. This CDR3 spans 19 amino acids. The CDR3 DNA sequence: TGTGCCAGCAGTGGACGGTCCCCGGGGACAGGGGGGACCAATCAGCCCCAGCATTTT. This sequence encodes CASSGRSPGTGGTNQPQHF.